A single T cell receptor (beta chain) is shown here with its context. The antigen is undetermined. The data belong to a study of T cell responses to AZD1222 COVID-19 vaccine. General observations from the study: At 160-218 and 743-854, vaccine-associated CD4 TCRs were dominant, and they spanned spike. Nearly half of spike-specific TCRs reportedly target variant regions that are unmutated in the B.1.351 and B.1.1.7 variants.

Second doses that came at about 4 or about 12 weeks were put together. Assay: immunoSEQ multiplex PCR; the TCRdb copy retains only in-frame clones and omits some. The data contain tens of thousands of clones, more than 70% of them singletons. Germline CDR1 and CDR2: LNHDA and SQIVND (reference sequence). The CDR3 sequence is 14 residues long. Trimming removed 8 bases at V and 9 bases at J, with 17 bases between. The chain couples TRBV19 to TRBJ1-6, with unresolved D. The source of this sequence is an adult who received the AZD1222 COVID-19 vaccine. The specimen was peripheral blood, collected 28 days after the second AZD1222 dose. CDR3 loop: CASGGQEKPSPLHF. CDR3 nucleotides: TGTGCCAGTGGCGGGCAAGAAAAGCCTTCACCCCTCCACTTT.